This passage covers 15 T cell receptor beta chains from one sample sequenced in a study of Ad26.COV2.S vaccination and SARS-CoV-2 variants. Measured with immunoSEQ multiplex PCR; TCRdb has only the in-frame clones, and not every one. The sample contains about 680,000 clones, roughly 90% of which appear only once. This sample's treatment: around 19 received Ad26.COV2.S at low or high dose, single or two shots; about 5 received placebo; per-sample allocation not given. Collection of the samples took place on day 63 after the first injection of vaccine or placebo. The sequences come from peripheral blood, collected in a trial of Ad26.COV2.S vaccine versus placebo. Receptor source: a person between 18 and 65 years old who received the Ad26.COV2.S COVID-19 vaccine or a placebo.

The rearrangement joins TRBV20-1 to TRBJ2-1; either TRBD1 or TRBD2 may supply D (5 bases each). In germline, CDR1 is DFQATT, CDR2 SNEGSKA (reference sequence). The CDR3 spans 18 residues. Trimming took off 3 bases at V and 0 bases at J, with 21 bases between the two ends. The CDR3 DNA reads as TGCAGTGCTAGTTTTGGGTGGGACCAACCGAACTCCTACAATGAGCAGTTCTTC. It encodes CSASFGWDQPNSYNEQFF.

V gene TRBV10-1 combines with J gene TRBJ2-5; 8 bases agree with TRBD1. Trimming took 10 bases from V and 3 from J; bases not matched to a gene: 13. The length of the CDR3 is 15 residues. In germline, CDR1 is WNHNN, CDR2 SYGVQD (reference sequence). The CDR3 bases are TGCGCCACCCCCCCGCGGACAGGGTTAAAAGAGACCCAGTACTTC. Protein product: CATPPRTGLKETQYF.

The V and J genes are TRBV9 and TRBJ2-7; TRBD1 aligns across 8 bases. The V gene end was trimmed by 0 bases and the J gene end by 4 bases; junction bases not matched to a gene: 6. Looked up from germline, CDR1 is SGDLS and CDR2 is YYNGEE. This CDR3 has 15 residues. In DNA form, the CDR3 reads TGTGCCAGCAGCGTAGAGCAGGGGGCCGCGTACGAGCAGTACTTC. Its translation: CASSVEQGAAYEQYF. Based on the CDR3 plus reference TRBV9 and TRBJ2-7, the full variable domain is DSGVTQTPKHLITATGQRVTLRCSPRSGDLSVYWYQQSLDQGLQFLIQYYNGEERAKGNILERFSAQQFPDLHSELNLSSLELGDSALYFCASSVEQGAAYEQYFGPGTRLTVT.

The chain combines TRBV4-3 with TRBJ1-2; D is uncertain. CDR1 is LGHNA and CDR2 is YSLEER in the germline V gene. This CDR3 has 18 amino acids. V lost 0 bases and J 0 bases, leaving 17 bases between the germline ends. The CDR3 loop is CASSQDLGRTLANYGYTF. CDR3 sequence (DNA): TGCGCCAGCAGCCAAGATCTAGGCAGAACTCTCGCTAACTATGGCTACACCTTC.

The chain is built from TRBV20-1 and TRBJ2-1; 11 nucleotides align to TRBD1. The V gene's germline CDR1 is DFQATT and CDR2 SNEGSKA (reference sequence). The length of the CDR3 is 15 residues. The V segment lost 3 bases and the J segment 8 bases; nucleotides outside the gene matches: 9. CDR3 region: CSASRGTGGFYEQFF. The CDR3 DNA reads as TGCAGTGCTAGTCGCGGGACAGGGGGATTCTATGAGCAGTTCTTC.

V is TRBV19 and J is TRBJ1-1; D unclear. The V and J ends lost 6 bases and 4 bases respectively, with 15 bases between them. Per the germline V gene, CDR1 is LNHDA and CDR2 is SQIVND (reference sequence). The CDR3 has 14 residues. As DNA, the CDR3 is TGTGCCAGTAGCCCAGGCGGCCCGGTCACTGAAGCTTTCTTT. The encoded protein is CASSPGGPVTEAFF.

The V gene is TRBV19, the J gene TRBJ2-1, with TRBD2 identical over 7 bases. CDR3 length: 16 residues. Germline assignment: CDR1 LNHDA and CDR2 SQIVND (reference sequence). V lost 6 bases to trimming and J lost 4 bases; unmatched junction nucleotides: 12. In DNA, the CDR3 is TGTGCCAGTAGCCTGAAAGAACTAGCGCCGTACAATGAGCAGTTCTTC. This sequence encodes CASSLKELAPYNEQFF.

This chain uses TRBV12-3 or TRBV12-4 with TRBJ1-1; D is possibly TRBD1 (5 bases). This CDR3 is 13 amino acids long. V shed 4 bases and J shed 4 bases, with 10 bases lying between them. CDR3 residues: CASSSSGITEAFF. The CDR3 DNA reads as TGTGCCAGCAGTTCGTCAGGGATCACTGAAGCTTTCTTT.

On this clone: The junction shows a germline mismatch at one end, possibly a read error. The J gene is TRBJ2-1, the V gene TRBV20-1; 10 bases match TRBD2. The CDR3 loop spans 11 amino acids. Germline CDR1 reads DFQATT; CDR2 reads SNEGSKA (reference sequence). The CDR3 DNA reads as TGCAGTGCTCCTACTAGCGGGATAGTCCTCTTC. Residues: CSAPTSGIVLF.

This clone appeared once. The chain has TRBV19 and TRBJ2-3, with 11 positions matching TRBD1. The CDR3 sequence is 20 residues long. The J segment lost 0 bases and the V segment lost 6 bases, leaving 17 bases of the junction unmatched. The germline CDR1 and CDR2 sequences are LNHDA and SQIVND (reference sequence). This CDR3 reads CASRPSGQGVTSGSTDTQYF. The CDR3 DNA follows: TGTGCCAGTAGGCCATCGGGACAGGGGGTTACTAGCGGGAGCACAGATACGCAGTATTTT. Based on the CDR3 plus reference TRBV19 and TRBJ2-3, the full variable domain is DGGITQSPKYLFRKEGQNVTLSCEQNLNHDAMYWYRQDPGQGLRLIYYSQIVNDFQKGDIAEGYSVSREKKESFPLTVTSAQKNPTAFYLCASRPSGQGVTSGSTDTQYFGPGTRLTVL.

V usage is TRBV7-2 and J usage is TRBJ2-1; unclear D gene. With 5 bases removed from V and 5 bases from J, the gap between germline ends came to 13 bases. Germline V gene lookup returns CDR1 SGHTA and CDR2 FQGNSA. This CDR3 spans 14 amino acids. CDR3 region: CASSPRWWDNEQFF. CDR3 coding DNA: TGTGCCAGCAGCCCCCGTTGGTGGGACAATGAGCAGTTCTTC.

Concerning this clone itself: The same CDR3 is also encoded by other DNA sequences in this sample. The genes are TRBV5-4 and TRBJ2-7; TRBD1 agrees at 7 bases. This CDR3 is built from 12 residues. Germline CDR1 SGHNT, CDR2 YYREEE (reference sequence). After removal of 4 bases from V and 3 bases from J, the junction contained 1 base not matched to a gene. CDR3 bases: TGTGCCAGCAGCCGGGACAGCTACGAGCAGTACTTC. Encoded protein: CASSRDSYEQYF. Combining the CDR3 with reference TRBV5-4 and TRBJ2-7 gives the whole variable domain ETGVTQSPTHLIKTRGQQVTLRCSSQSGHNTVSWYQQALGQGPQFIFQYYREEENGRGNFPPRFSGLQFPNYSSELNVNALELDDSALYLCASSRDSYEQYFGPGTRLTVT.

The chain joins TRBV25-1 to TRBJ2-7, with D possibly being TRBD1 or TRBD2 (5 bases each). Germline V gene lookup returns CDR1 MGHDK and CDR2 SYGVNS. The CDR3 spans 14 residues. V gave up 4 bases and J gave up 3 bases, with 13 bases separating them. The CDR3 spells CASSGDRTLYEQYF. The DNA for the CDR3 is TGTGCCAGCAGTGGGGACCGCACCCTCTACGAGCAGTACTTC.

This chain uses TRBV19 with TRBJ1-2, with D possibly TRBD1 on 6 matching bases. The length of the CDR3 is 16 residues. The germline V gene has CDR1 LNHDA and CDR2 SQIVND (reference sequence). Trimming left V 7 bases short and J 0 bases short, with 18 bases between. In nucleotides, the CDR3 is TGTGCCAGTACTAGCCCGAGGACAGAAACTAACTATGGCTACACCTTC. Amino acid sequence: CASTSPRTETNYGYTF.

The V call is TRBV6-6, the J call TRBJ2-5; D might be TRBD2 (6 bases). Trimming took 4 bases from V and 2 from J, leaving 8 bases between them. The CDR3 has 13 amino acids. Germline CDR1 MNHNY, CDR2 SVGAGI (reference sequence). CDR3 DNA: TGTGCCAGCAGTTTTGCGGGGCAAGAGACCCAGTACTTC. It yields the protein CASSFAGQETQYF.